Described below is a single TCR beta chain sequence and its context. The authors' processing: It was from reference gene primer amplification that nucleated cell counts were estimated. The protocol was immunoSEQ multiplex PCR, while the TCRdb copy is restricted to in-frame clones and leaves out a portion. That table supplies the V and J calls and clone size; D and trimming were determined from the DNA. Of roughly 300,000 clones in the sample, around 86% are singletons; the top ten hold around 1.5%. This record belongs to a study of blood T cell repertoires in COVID-19. About the study: Some COVID-19 samples were acute and others convalescent; all came from the United States, Italy and Spain. PBMCs, B-cell-depleted T cells, or T cells were the source of the cDNA or gDNA that made up the material.

Trimming shortened V by 3 bases and J by 7 bases, and 6 bases separated the two germline ends. Germline lookup yields CDR1 KGHDR and CDR2 SFDVKD. This CDR3 contains 13 residues. The chain links TRBV24-1 to TRBJ1-6, with D perhaps matching TRBD1 (5 bases). The sequenced material came from peripheral blood. The clonotype comes from a woman between 50 and 59 years old with acute or convalescent COVID-19. The CDR3 loop reads CATSDRQNSPLHF. The CDR3 DNA reads as TGTGCCACCAGTGATAGACAGAATTCACCCCTCCACTTT.